The T cell receptor (beta chain) described here comes from a study of beta chain features in type 1 diabetes. Per germline, CDR1 SNHLY and CDR2 FYNNEI. The CDR3 loop spans 13 amino acids. Trimming removed 5 bases from V and 0 bases from J, with 8 bases in between. Expressed TCRB transcripts got sequenced, as all isolated RNA was reverse transcribed. Sequencing used immunoSEQ multiplex PCR; TCRdb keeps in-frame clones, though not all of them. This sample yields roughly 500,000 clones, of which 9.5% to 12% are seen a single time; about 0.042% belongs to the top ten. Sequences were obtained from naive CD4+ T cells from blood. This chain links TRBV2 with TRBJ2-7, with D uncertain. The sequence derives from a woman aged 18 to 35 in good health. In DNA, the CDR3 is TGTGCCAGCAGTCTGGATGTCTCCTACGAGCAGTACTTC. Amino acid sequence: CASSLDVSYEQYF.